This entry lists 17 T cell receptor beta chains sequenced from one sample in a study of blood T cell repertoires in COVID-19. Data came from immunoSEQ multiplex PCR; TCRdb stores just in-frame clones and leaves some out. This sample has a few hundred thousand clones, with 80% to 90% found just once. The sequencing input was PBMCs or T cells enriched from blood (not recorded which). All receptors derive from a woman aged 40-49 years with acute COVID-19.

The chain uses TRBV2 and TRBJ2-1; 11 positions agree with TRBD2. J lost 3 bases, V lost 6 bases, and 4 bases had no gene match. Per germline, CDR1 SNHLY and CDR2 FYNNEI. The CDR3 totals 15 residues. The CDR3 DNA is TGTGCCAGCAGGGCCCTAGCGGGGGGCTACAATGAGCAGTTCTTC. Translating gives CASRALAGGYNEQFF.

This sequence joins TRBV5-6 and TRBJ1-2, with D unresolved. Germline-derived CDR1 and CDR2 are SGHDT and YYEEEE. CDR3 length: 12 residues. Trimming removed 4 bases at V and 4 bases at J, with 8 bases between. CDR3 sequence (DNA): TGTGCCAGCAGCGTGAGGGCCTATGGCTACACCTTC. Its protein product is CASSVRAYGYTF.

This clone was recorded only once. The chain recombines TRBV27 with TRBJ1-5, with D perhaps matching TRBD1 (6 bases). CDR3 size: 15 residues. Germline V gene sequence: CDR1 MNHEY, CDR2 SMNVEV (reference sequence). V was shortened by 2 bases and J by 7 bases, with 15 bases between the two germline ends. As DNA, the CDR3 is TGTGCCAGCAGTTTAGCAACAGGGAATGGCCAGCCCCAGCATTTT. Translation gives CASSLATGNGQPQHF.

V and J are TRBV18 and TRBJ1-1, with 10 bases lining up with TRBD1. CDR3 length equals 18 residues. Germline V gives CDR1 KGHSH, CDR2 LQKENI. J lost 0 bases, V lost 4 bases, and 11 bases had no gene match. CDR3 sequence: CASSQITGTGDMNTEAFF. The CDR3 DNA is TGTGCCAGCTCACAGATAACCGGGACAGGGGACATGAACACTGAAGCTTTCTTT. The full variable domain, in which reference TRBV18 and TRBJ1-1 provide the parts outside the CDR3, is NAGVMQNPRHLVRRRGQEARLRCSPMKGHSHVYWYRQLPEEGLKFMVYLQKENIIDESGMPKERFSAEFPKEGPSILRIQQVVRGDSAAYFCASSQITGTGDMNTEAFFGQGTRLTVV.

The chain recombines TRBV5-4 with TRBJ2-1; D is uncertain. V lost 4 bases and J 3 bases, leaving 8 bases between the germline ends. CDR3 size: 13 residues. Per germline, CDR1 SGHNT and CDR2 YYREEE (reference sequence). This CDR3 reads CASSQPNYNEQFF. The CDR3 nucleotides read TGTGCCAGCAGCCAACCTAACTACAATGAGCAGTTCTTC.

The rearrangement joins TRBV5-8 to TRBJ2-2, with 7 positions matching TRBD1. Germline values: CDR1 SGHTS, CDR2 YDEGEE. V lost 2 bases to trimming and J lost 5 bases; unmatched junction nucleotides: 9. This CDR3 region has 16 residues. This chain's CDR3 is CASSFGLDRPTGELFF. CDR3 DNA: TGTGCCAGCAGCTTCGGATTGGACAGGCCAACCGGGGAGCTGTTTTTT.

The chain has TRBV27 and TRBJ1-2; TRBD1 matches 10 bases. The CDR3 is made up of 16 amino acids. In germline, CDR1 is MNHEY, CDR2 SMNVEV (reference sequence). V was pared by 0 bases and J by 7 bases, with 8 bases of the junction left unmatched. For the CDR3, the DNA is TGTGCCAGCAGTTTATCTATGACAGGGGGCGCTTCTGGCTACACCTTC. Protein: CASSLSMTGGASGYTF.

The CDR3 spells CASRPRQGGKLFF. CDR3 in DNA: TGTGCCAGCAGACCGAGACAGGGCGGCAAACTGTTTTTT. The chain links TRBV12-3 or TRBV12-4 to TRBJ1-4; 7 bases align to TRBD1. The V segment lost 6 bases and the J segment 11 bases; nucleotides outside the gene matches: 9. The CDR3 is 13 residues long.

The chain combines TRBV28 with TRBJ1-2; D gene ambiguous. CDR3 size: 15 residues. Trimming left V 2 bases short and J 6 bases short, with 16 bases between. From germline, CDR1 is MDHEN and CDR2 SYDVKM. The CDR3 sequence is CASSLVLAGSHGYTF. The CDR3 region has the DNA TGTGCCAGCAGTTTAGTGTTGGCAGGCTCGCATGGCTACACCTTC.

V gene TRBV19 combines with J gene TRBJ2-7, with 8 bases fitting TRBD2. Losses at the gene ends were 7 bases for V and 4 bases for J; bases not matched to a gene: 15. CDR1 is LNHDA and CDR2 is SQIVND in the germline V gene (reference sequence). The CDR3 loop spans 16 amino acids. The CDR3 bases are TGTGCCAGTACCCCTAGCCGGGGTAGCGGGGCGTACGAGCAGTACTTC. It yields the protein CASTPSRGSGAYEQYF. The variable domain in full, with the rest retrieved from reference TRBV19 and TRBJ2-7, is DGGITQSPKYLFRKEGQNVTLSCEQNLNHDAMYWYRQDPGQGLRLIYYSQIVNDFQKGDIAEGYSVSREKKESFPLTVTSAQKNPTAFYLCASTPSRGSGAYEQYFGPGTRLTVT.

This chain links TRBV6-4 with TRBJ2-2; unclear D gene. Germline lookup yields CDR1 MRHNA and CDR2 SNTAGT. The CDR3 spans 13 residues. The germline V and J ends were trimmed by 2 bases and 9 bases, with 10 bases remaining between them. The CDR3 loop reads CASSDGEHRELFF. The CDR3 nucleotides are TGTGCCAGCAGTGACGGAGAGCACCGGGAGCTGTTTTTT.

The CDR3 bases are TGTGCCAGTAGTAGAAGCCAGGGTGGGATCGGGGAGCTGTTTTTT. Translated, it gives CASSRSQGGIGELFF. The genes are TRBV19 and TRBJ2-2, with a tentative D call TRBD1 (5 bases). The V end was cut by 4 bases, the J end by 7 bases, with 16 bases between. Per the germline V gene, CDR1 is LNHDA and CDR2 is SQIVND (reference sequence). This CDR3 is built from 15 residues. The full variable domain, its missing parts supplied by reference TRBV19 and TRBJ2-2, is DGGITQSPKYLFRKEGQNVTLSCEQNLNHDAMYWYRQDPGQGLRLIYYSQIVNDFQKGDIAEGYSVSREKKESFPLTVTSAQKNPTAFYLCASSRSQGGIGELFFGEGSRLTVL.

The chain couples TRBV30 to TRBJ1-5; D is possibly TRBD1 (6 bases). The V gene's germline CDR1 is GTSNPN and CDR2 SVGIG (reference sequence). Between the trimmed V and J ends, which lost 1 base and 9 bases, there was a span of 13 bases. The CDR3 has 13 amino acids. CDR3 region: CAWSAQGSGPQHF. The CDR3 nucleotides are TGTGCCTGGAGTGCCCAGGGGTCCGGGCCCCAGCATTTT. The variable domain in full, with the rest retrieved from reference TRBV30 and TRBJ1-5, is SQTIHQWPATLVQPVGSPLSLECTVEGTSNPNLYWYRQAAGRGLQLLFYSVGIGQISSEVPQNLSASRPQDRQFILSSKKLLLSDSGFYLCAWSAQGSGPQHFGDGTRLSIL.

Only one count was recorded for this clone. The chain has TRBV7-3 and TRBJ2-2, with no clear D. The V and J ends lost 1 base and 6 bases respectively, with 6 bases between them. The CDR3 loop spans 13 amino acids. Germline CDR1 is SGHTA and CDR2 is FQGTGA. The CDR3 DNA reads as TGTGCCAGCAGCTTAATTGGGCCCGGGGAGCTGTTTTTT. Translating it yields CASSLIGPGELFF.

The chain has TRBV24-1 and TRBJ2-5, with D maybe TRBD2 (6 bases). Trimming cost V 5 bases and J 4 bases, with 16 bases left between them. The CDR3 extends over 15 amino acids. The germline V gene has CDR1 KGHDR and CDR2 SFDVKD. CDR3 in amino acids: CATSVGTGVGETQYF. CDR3 sequence (DNA): TGTGCCACCAGTGTGGGGACTGGGGTCGGAGAGACCCAGTACTTC.

This clone was seen just once. The genes are TRBV10-2 and TRBJ2-1; TRBD2 agrees at 7 bases. V shed 6 bases and J 0 bases; nucleotides not matched to a gene: 14. The germline V gene encodes CDR1 WSHSY and CDR2 SAAADI. This CDR3 is 18 amino acids long. DNA for the CDR3: TGCGCCAGCAGCGGGGGGACTAACCCTAGGAGCTCCTACAATGAGCAGTTCTTC. The encoded protein is CASSGGTNPRSSYNEQFF.

The V and J genes are TRBV7-2 and TRBJ2-5, with D possibly being TRBD2 (5 bases). This CDR3 spans 13 amino acids. Germline CDR1 is SGHTA and CDR2 is FQGNSA. V was trimmed by 1 base and J by 5 bases, leaving 8 bases between them. The CDR3 coding sequence is TGTGCCAGCAGCTTAGTACTAGTGGAGACCCAGTACTTC. Its translation: CASSLVLVETQYF.